Following are 20 T cell receptor beta chains from one sample sequenced in a study of cytomegalovirus exposure and HLA in healthy donors. Sequencing used immunoSEQ multiplex PCR; TCRdb keeps in-frame clones, though not all of them. Among roughly 100,000 clones listed, approximately 90% were seen once. Material for sequencing was PBMCs. The receptors here all came from a young woman in good health and CMV-seropositive.

The V and J genes are TRBV27 and TRBJ1-2, with a tentative D call TRBD1 (6 bases). Per germline, CDR1 MNHEY and CDR2 SMNVEV (reference sequence). V was clipped by 8 bases and J by 4 bases, with 20 bases between them. The CDR3 contains 15 residues. The CDR3 protein is CASSRGGAWLYGYTF. The CDR3 DNA reads TGTGCCAGCTCCCGGGGGGGGGCTTGGCTCTATGGCTACACCTTC.

This chain connects TRBV28 to TRBJ1-2; 8 bases fit TRBD1. CDR1 MDHEN and CDR2 SYDVKM come from the germline V gene. CDR3 length equals 16 residues. Trimming at V came to 6 bases and at J to 0 bases, leaving 9 bases not matched to a gene. This chain's CDR3 is CASRNTLGQANYGYTF. CDR3 in DNA: TGTGCCAGCAGAAATACCCTGGGACAGGCTAACTATGGCTACACCTTC.

This chain connects TRBV6-1 to TRBJ2-7, with 9 bases matching TRBD1. The CDR3 sequence is 18 residues long. Looked up from germline, CDR1 is MNHNS and CDR2 is SASEGT. V lost 2 bases, J lost 4 bases, and 15 bases stayed unmatched. CDR3 nucleotide sequence: TGTGCCAGCAGTGAATTTATCCCCGCCGGGACAGGGTTTTACGAGCAGTACGTC. It translates to CASSEFIPAGTGFYEQYV.

The gene calls are TRBV21-1 and TRBJ1-3. TRBV21-1 is labeled a pseudogene. The length of the CDR3 is 15 residues. The CDR3 DNA is TGTGCCAGCAGCAGGAGGGATGTCTCTGGAAACACCATATATTTT. As protein: CASSRRDVSGNTIYF.

The rearrangement uses TRBV28 and TRBJ1-5; no clear D gene. CDR1 is MDHEN and CDR2 is SYDVKM in the germline V gene. The V end was cut by 6 bases, the J end by 5 bases, with 14 bases between. The CDR3 loop spans 14 amino acids. CDR3 loop: CASRGGDTHQPQHF. In DNA, the CDR3 is TGTGCCAGCAGGGGAGGAGACACCCATCAGCCCCAGCATTTT.

The chain has TRBV28 and TRBJ2-1; D is possibly TRBD2 (7 bases). V was shortened by 3 bases and J by 3 bases, with 18 bases between the two germline ends. Germline CDR1 MDHEN, CDR2 SYDVKM. The CDR3 covers 17 residues. CDR3 coding DNA: TGTGCCAGCAGTTTCGGGTCCCGGGGGGCCGGCTACAATGAGCAGTTCTTC. This gives the protein CASSFGSRGAGYNEQFF.

The chain employs TRBV6-6 and TRBJ1-5; 7 bases are shared with TRBD1. Losses at the gene ends were 5 bases for V and 5 bases for J; bases not matched to a gene: 0. Germline V gene data show CDR1 as MNHNY and CDR2 as SVGAGI (reference sequence). The CDR3 has 12 residues. CDR3 sequence: CASSQGDQPQHF. The CDR3 DNA is TGTGCCAGCAGTCAGGGGGATCAGCCCCAGCATTTT.

The genes are TRBV5-1 and TRBJ1-5; no clear D. Germline loops: CDR1 SGHRS, CDR2 YFSETQ. The CDR3 contains 13 residues. V was clipped by 6 bases and J by 7 bases, with 14 bases between them. The CDR3 sequence: CASTTFPNQPQHF. CDR3 nucleotides: TGCGCCAGCACCACATTTCCCAACCAGCCCCAGCATTTT.

The gene calls are TRBV28 and TRBJ1-2, with TRBD1 matching 9 bases. Germline V gives CDR1 MDHEN, CDR2 SYDVKM. The CDR3 loop spans 14 amino acids. V dropped 2 bases and J dropped 4; count of bases not matched to a gene: 2. CDR3 sequence (DNA): TGTGCCAGCAGTTTAGTGGACAGGGGCTATGGCTACACCTTC. The encoded protein is CASSLVDRGYGYTF.

J is TRBJ2-7 and V is TRBV2; 7 bases are shared with TRBD1. Looked up from germline, CDR1 is SNHLY and CDR2 is FYNNEI. With V trimmed by 5 bases and J by 5 bases, 6 bases remained unmatched. The CDR3 consists of 13 residues. CDR3 nucleotide sequence: TGTGCCAGCAGTTTGACAGGGAACAACGAGCAGTACTTC. The encoded protein is CASSLTGNNEQYF. Filled out from reference TRBV2 and TRBJ2-7, the complete variable domain reads EPEVTQTPSHQVTQMGQEVILRCVPISNHLYFYWYRQILGQKVEFLVSFYNNEISEKSEIFDDQFSVERPDGSNFTLKIRSTKLEDSAMYFCASSLTGNNEQYFGPGTRLTVT.

The V call is TRBV4-3, the J call TRBJ1-2; D possibly corresponds to TRBD1 (5 bases). CDR3 length: 15 amino acids. V lost 0 bases, J lost 8 bases, and 16 bases lay in between. The germline gives CDR1 LGHNA, CDR2 YSLEER. The CDR3 spells CASSQEGWGSSGYTF. The CDR3 coding sequence is TGCGCCAGCAGCCAAGAGGGATGGGGCAGCTCCGGCTACACCTTC.

The chain uses TRBV6-6 and TRBJ2-1, with TRBD2 identical over 8 bases. Germline trimming cut 11 bases from V and 8 bases from J; bases unmatched to any gene: 11. Germline CDR1 reads MNHNY; CDR2 reads SVGAGI (reference sequence). This CDR3 spans 13 amino acids. The CDR3 spells CALGRGGGDEQFF. CDR3 nucleotides: TGTGCCCTCGGACGGGGGGGTGGCGATGAGCAGTTCTTC.

The rearrangement uses TRBV7-2 and TRBJ2-7; TRBD2 matches 8 bases. CDR1 is SGHTA, CDR2 FQGNSA, per germline. The trim removed 8 bases at V and 1 base at J, leaving 16 bases unmatched. The CDR3 covers 17 residues. The CDR3 DNA reads TGTGCCAGCTCCCGCCCCCCGCGGGGGGCCTCTTCCTACGAGCAGTACGTC. It is translated as CASSRPPRGASSYEQYV.

This clone appeared once. The chain links TRBV10-2 to TRBJ2-7; 7 bases are shared with TRBD1. CDR3 length equals 14 residues. Germline CDR1 is WSHSY and CDR2 is SAAADI. Germline trimming cut 6 bases from V and 5 bases from J; bases unmatched to any gene: 10. CDR3 residues: CASRDLTGKHEQYF. The CDR3 DNA sequence: TGCGCCAGCAGGGATTTGACAGGGAAGCACGAGCAGTACTTC.

The V and J genes are TRBV4-1 and TRBJ1-1, with D maybe TRBD1 (5 bases). With 0 bases removed from V and 2 bases from J, the gap between germline ends came to 10 bases. This CDR3 has 15 amino acids. Germline CDR1 reads MGHRA; CDR2 reads YSYEKL. The CDR3 here is CASSQDSGQNTEAFF. The CDR3 DNA sequence: TGCGCCAGCAGCCAAGATTCAGGACAAAACACTGAAGCTTTCTTT.

The CDR3 nucleotides read TGTGCCAGCACAGGGGATCTCACAGATACGCAGTATTTT. Amino acids: CASTGDLTDTQYF. The chain employs TRBV2 and TRBJ2-3, with D possibly matching TRBD1 (6 bases). Trimming removed 7 bases at V and 2 bases at J, with 10 bases between. The CDR3 totals 13 residues. CDR1 is SNHLY, CDR2 FYNNEI, per germline.

The V and J genes are TRBV29-1 and TRBJ2-3; 7 nucleotides agree with TRBD1. The CDR3 sequence is 15 residues long. The germline V gene encodes CDR1 SQVTM and CDR2 ANQGSEA. Trimming at V came to 5 bases and at J to 2 bases, leaving 10 bases not matched to a gene. CDR3 sequence (DNA): TGCAGCGTTTTCTCTGGCAGGGGGTTCACAGATACGCAGTATTTT. Translation gives CSVFSGRGFTDTQYF.

The chain recombines TRBV9 with TRBJ1-2; the D gene is possibly TRBD1 (6 bases). V shed 4 bases and J shed 3 bases, with 10 bases lying between them. CDR1 and CDR2 from the germline V gene are SGDLS and YYNGEE. This CDR3 comprises 13 residues. The CDR3 protein is CASSPPGDYGYTF. CDR3 coding DNA: TGTGCCAGCAGCCCTCCAGGGGACTATGGCTACACCTTC.

The table lists this clone with a count of one. The rearrangement uses TRBV7-2 and TRBJ2-1; 11 positions match TRBD2. Trimming cost V 2 bases and J 3 bases; bases outside gene matches: 3. This CDR3 is built from 16 residues. Per germline, CDR1 SGHTA and CDR2 FQGNSA. The CDR3 DNA is TGTGCCAGCAGCTTATACGGGACTAGCGGCTACAATGAGCAGTTCTTC. Translation: CASSLYGTSGYNEQFF. The full variable domain, its missing parts supplied by reference TRBV7-2 and TRBJ2-1, is GAGVSQSPSNKVTEKGKDVELRCDPISGHTALYWYRQSLGQGLEFLIYFQGNSAPDKSGLPSDRFSAERTGGSVSTLTIQRTQQEDSAVYLCASSLYGTSGYNEQFFGPGTRLTVL.

This rearrangement joins TRBV11-3 to TRBJ2-2; D is ambiguous. The germline CDR1 and CDR2 sequences are SGHNT and YENEEA. The CDR3 loop spans 14 amino acids. V was cut by 1 base and J by 1 base, with 4 bases left in between. The CDR3 DNA reads as TGTGCCAGCAGCTTAGGGCAGAACACCGGGGAGCTGTTTTTT. Residues: CASSLGQNTGELFF.